This T cell receptor (beta chain) was captured by sequencing in a study of T cells expressing NK-cell markers. Study background: From sorted CD3+CD56+NKG2C+, CD3+CD56+NKG2C- and CD3+CD56-NKG2C+ T cells came the TCR beta repertoires.

With UMIs, 5'RACE template switching was used to make TCR beta cDNA. For each CDR3 protein, TCRdb gives one entry from its re-call of the 5' RACE reads, without DNA. Listed are over 13,000 distinct CDR3 sequences; 59% falls within the top ten. This CDR3 comprises 15 residues. The germline gives CDR1 ENHRY, CDR2 SYGVKD. V gene TRBV10-3 combines with J gene TRBJ2-3; without DNA, the TCRdb call of TRBD2 cannot be checked. The receptor comes from a man aged 18-75 years in good health. The sample was blood T cells: a sorted CD56 or NKG2C T cell subset, CD4+ or CD8+ T cells, or bulk PBMC T cells (not recorded which). The CDR3 loop is CAISGSGGGTDTQYF.